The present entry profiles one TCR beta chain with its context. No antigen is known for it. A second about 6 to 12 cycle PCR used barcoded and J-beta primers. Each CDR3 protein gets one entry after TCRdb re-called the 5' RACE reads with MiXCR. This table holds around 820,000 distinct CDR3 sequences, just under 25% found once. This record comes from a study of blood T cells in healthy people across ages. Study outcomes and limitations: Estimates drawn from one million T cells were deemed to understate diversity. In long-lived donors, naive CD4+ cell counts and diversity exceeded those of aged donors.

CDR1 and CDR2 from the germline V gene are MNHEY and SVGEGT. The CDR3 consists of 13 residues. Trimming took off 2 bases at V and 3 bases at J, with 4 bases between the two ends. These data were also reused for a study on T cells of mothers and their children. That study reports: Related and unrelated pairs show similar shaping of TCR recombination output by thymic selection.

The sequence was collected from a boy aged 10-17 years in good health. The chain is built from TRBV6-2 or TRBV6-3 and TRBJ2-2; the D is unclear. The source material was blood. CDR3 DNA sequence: TGTGCCAGCAGTTACAGGGACACCGGGGAGCTGTTTTTT. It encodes CASSYRDTGELFF.